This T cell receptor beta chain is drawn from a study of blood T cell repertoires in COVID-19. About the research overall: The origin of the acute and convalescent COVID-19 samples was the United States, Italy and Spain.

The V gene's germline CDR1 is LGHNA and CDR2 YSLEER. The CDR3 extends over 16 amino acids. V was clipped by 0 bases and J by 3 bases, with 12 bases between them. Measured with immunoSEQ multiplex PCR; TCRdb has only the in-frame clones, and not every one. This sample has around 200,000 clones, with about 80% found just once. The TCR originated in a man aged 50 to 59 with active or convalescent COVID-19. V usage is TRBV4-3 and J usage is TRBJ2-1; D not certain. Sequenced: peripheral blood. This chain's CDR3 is CASSQDNSKIYNEQFF. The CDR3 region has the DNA TGCGCCAGCAGCCAAGACAACAGTAAGATCTACAATGAGCAGTTCTTC.